These T cell receptor beta chains were read from a single sample in a study of Graves' ophthalmopathy and Graves' hyperthyroidism. TCRdb reanalysed the multiplex PCR reads using MiXCR and keeps one entry per CDR3 protein. The sample has about 700,000 distinct CDR3 sequences, roughly 40% seen once. What was sequenced was peripheral blood. Receptor source: an adult man with Graves' ophthalmopathy. CDR3s include the opening cysteine and the closing phenylalanine or tryptophan.

v_gene	j_gene	CDR3aa
TRBV7-2	TRBJ2-6	CASSTLGNSGANVLTF
TRBV12-3/TRBV12-4	TRBJ2-7	CASSLGAASYEQYF
TRBV29-1	TRBJ1-1	CSGRQGHTEAFF
TRBV7-9	TRBJ1-1	CASSPNIARGKEAFF
TRBV10-3	TRBJ2-7	CATQRQGVSAYEQYF
TRBV15	TRBJ2-5	CATRPNDGQETQYF
TRBV9	TRBJ1-4	CASSFGTRGTTNEKLFF
TRBV10-3	TRBJ1-5	CAISEYGTVGGPQHF
TRBV2	TRBJ2-7	CASSASGKAYEQYF
TRBV24-1	TRBJ2-3	CATMGQGGDTQYF
TRBV7-3	TRBJ2-2	CASSRGTSPGELFF
TRBV7-2	TRBJ2-6	CASSSSDRGSGANVLTF
TRBV7-3	TRBJ2-7	CASSFLYYEQYF
TRBV7-9	TRBJ2-6	CASSLAGRGVLTF
TRBV25-1	TRBJ2-2	CASSRIAGVANTGELFF
TRBV25-1	TRBJ2-2	CASSVGRVANTGELFF
TRBV10-3	TRBJ1-2	CASTTGGGQPNYGYTF
TRBV11-1	TRBJ2-7	CASRKVYEQYF
TRBV5-8	TRBJ1-2	CASSLWPGNYGYTF
TRBV7-8	TRBJ2-2	CASSQRAGRLTGELFF
TRBV5-1	TRBJ1-2	CASSLGTSGGDTYYGYTF
TRBV24-1	TRBJ1-5	CASNRSNQPQHF
TRBV29-1	TRBJ1-5	CSVASSPNQPQHF
TRBV12-3/TRBV12-4	TRBJ2-5	CASSNSPGLGQETQYF
TRBV15	TRBJ1-5	CATSSSGVNSNQPQHF
TRBV6-4	TRBJ2-7	CASSDEESVYEQYF
TRBV10-3	TRBJ2-3	CAIRRTSGGPEDTQYF
TRBV20-1	TRBJ1-2	CSAPRQGVYGHTF
TRBV15	TRBJ2-7	CATSPRAIGDEQYF
TRBV20-1	TRBJ2-7	CSARVSRTSGLKAQYF
TRBV11-1	TRBJ1-1	CAGSSNDRLVNTEAFF
TRBV25-1	TRBJ1-2	CASQRQPIDGYTF
TRBV2	TRBJ1-4	CASSVDNEKLFF
TRBV5-1	TRBJ1-6	CASSLGTGQGYNSPLHF
TRBV20-1	TRBJ1-5	CSARQDSNQPQHF
TRBV5-5	TRBJ1-2	CASSFTGTGPYGYTF
TRBV9	TRBJ1-1	CASSVTGTQNTEALF
TRBV15	TRBJ2-5	CATSSRGPGETRYF
TRBV25-1	TRBJ2-2	CASTNRPPGLPRVNTGELFF
TRBV10-1	TRBJ1-6	CASSTVYDSYNSPLHF
TRBV19	TRBJ2-7	CASSFTSVDEQYF
TRBV7-9	TRBJ2-2	CASSSGSWDTGELFF
TRBV29-1	TRBJ2-7	CSLMGQGYEQYF
TRBV10-3	TRBJ1-5	CASSQTEGGPQHF